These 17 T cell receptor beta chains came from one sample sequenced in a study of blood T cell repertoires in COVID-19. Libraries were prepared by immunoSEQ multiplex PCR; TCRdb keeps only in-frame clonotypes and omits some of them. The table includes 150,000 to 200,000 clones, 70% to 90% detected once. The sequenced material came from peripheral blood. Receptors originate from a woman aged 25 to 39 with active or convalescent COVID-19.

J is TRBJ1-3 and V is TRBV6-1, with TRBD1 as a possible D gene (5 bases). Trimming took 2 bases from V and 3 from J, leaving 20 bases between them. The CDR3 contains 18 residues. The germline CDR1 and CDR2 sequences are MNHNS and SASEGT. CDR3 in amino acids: CASSERGWKSGYGNTIYF. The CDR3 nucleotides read TGTGCCAGCAGTGAAAGGGGTTGGAAAAGCGGGTATGGAAACACCATATATTTT.

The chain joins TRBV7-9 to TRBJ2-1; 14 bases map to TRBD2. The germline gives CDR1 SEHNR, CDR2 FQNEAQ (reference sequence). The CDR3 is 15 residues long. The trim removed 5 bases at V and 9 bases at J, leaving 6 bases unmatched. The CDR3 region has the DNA TGTGCCAGCAGCCCGACTAGCGGGAGGGCCAGTGAGCAGTTCTTC. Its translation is CASSPTSGRASEQFF.

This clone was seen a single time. CDR3 nucleotides: TGTGCCAGCAGCCCGTCGAGGATCTCAGCGGGCGAGCAGTACTTC. Amino acid sequence: CASSPSRISAGEQYF. The rearrangement uses TRBV7-9 and TRBJ2-7; maybe TRBD2 (6 bases). Germline CDR1 SEHNR, CDR2 FQNEAQ (reference sequence). The CDR3 runs to 15 residues. V lost 5 bases to trimming and J lost 6 bases, with 20 bases between them.

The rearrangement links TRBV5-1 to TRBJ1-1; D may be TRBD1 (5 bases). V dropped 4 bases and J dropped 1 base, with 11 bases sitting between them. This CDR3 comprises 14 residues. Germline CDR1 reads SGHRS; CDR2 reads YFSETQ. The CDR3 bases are TGCGCCAGCAGCACCCGACAGAAGAACACTGAAGCTTTCTTT. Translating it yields CASSTRQKNTEAFF.

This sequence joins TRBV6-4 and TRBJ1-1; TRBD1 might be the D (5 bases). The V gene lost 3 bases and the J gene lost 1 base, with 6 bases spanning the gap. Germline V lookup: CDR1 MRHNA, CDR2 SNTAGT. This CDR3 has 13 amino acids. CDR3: CASSETGNTEAFF. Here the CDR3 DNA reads TGTGCCAGCAGTGAAACAGGGAACACTGAAGCTTTCTTT.

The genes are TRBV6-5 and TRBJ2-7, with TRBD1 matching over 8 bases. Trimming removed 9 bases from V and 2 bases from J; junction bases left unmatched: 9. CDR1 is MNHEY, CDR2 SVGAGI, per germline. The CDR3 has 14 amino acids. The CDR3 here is CASLLQGVPYEQYF. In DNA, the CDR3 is TGTGCCAGTCTACTACAGGGGGTCCCCTACGAGCAGTACTTC.

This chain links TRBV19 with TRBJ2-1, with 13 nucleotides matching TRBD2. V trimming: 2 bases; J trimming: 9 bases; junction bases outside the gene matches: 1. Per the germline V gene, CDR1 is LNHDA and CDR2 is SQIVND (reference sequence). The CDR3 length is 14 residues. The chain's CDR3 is CASSITSGRVEQFF. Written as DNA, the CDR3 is TGTGCCAGTAGTATAACTAGCGGGAGGGTTGAGCAGTTCTTC.

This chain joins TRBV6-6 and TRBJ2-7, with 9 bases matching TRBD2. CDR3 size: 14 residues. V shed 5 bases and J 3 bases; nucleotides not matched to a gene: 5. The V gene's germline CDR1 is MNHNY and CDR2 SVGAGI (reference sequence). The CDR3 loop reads CASSHISGGYEQYF. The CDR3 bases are TGTGCCAGCAGTCACATTAGCGGGGGCTACGAGCAGTACTTC.

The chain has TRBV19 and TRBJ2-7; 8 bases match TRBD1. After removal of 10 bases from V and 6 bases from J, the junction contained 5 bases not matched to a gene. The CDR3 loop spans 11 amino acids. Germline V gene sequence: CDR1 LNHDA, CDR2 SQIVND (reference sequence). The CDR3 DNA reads TGTGCCAATTCCACAGGGGGCGAGCAGTACTTC. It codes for CANSTGGEQYF.

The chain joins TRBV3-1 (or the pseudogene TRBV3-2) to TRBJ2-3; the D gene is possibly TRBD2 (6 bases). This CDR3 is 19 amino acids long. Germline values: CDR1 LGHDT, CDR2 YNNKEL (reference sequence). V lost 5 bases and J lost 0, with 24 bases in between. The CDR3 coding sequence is TGTGCCAGCAGCGCTCCGGGACCCGGGAGTGCCCCTAGCACAGATACGCAGTATTTT. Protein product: CASSAPGPGSAPSTDTQYF.

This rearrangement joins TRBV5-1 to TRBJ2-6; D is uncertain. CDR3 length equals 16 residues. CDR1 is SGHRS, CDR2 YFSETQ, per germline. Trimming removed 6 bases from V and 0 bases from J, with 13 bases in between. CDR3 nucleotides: TGCGCCAGCAACGATGGCACCCCCTCTGGGGCCAACGTCCTGACTTTC. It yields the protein CASNDGTPSGANVLTF. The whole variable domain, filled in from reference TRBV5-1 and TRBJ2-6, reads KAGVTQTPRYLIKTRGQQVTLSCSPISGHRSVSWYQQTPGQGLQFLFEYFSETQRNKGNFPGRFSGRQFSNSRSEMNVSTLELGDSALYLCASNDGTPSGANVLTFGAGSRLTVL.

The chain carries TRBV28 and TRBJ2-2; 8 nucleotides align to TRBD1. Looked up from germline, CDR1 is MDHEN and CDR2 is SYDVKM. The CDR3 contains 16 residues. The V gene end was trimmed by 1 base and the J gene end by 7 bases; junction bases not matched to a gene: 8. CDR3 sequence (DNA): TGTGCCAGCAGTTTATTCGGACAGGGATTTGGCGGGGAGCTGTTTTTT. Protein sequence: CASSLFGQGFGGELFF. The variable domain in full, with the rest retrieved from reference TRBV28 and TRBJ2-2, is DVKVTQSSRYLVKRTGEKVFLECVQDMDHENMFWYRQDPGLGLRLIYFSYDVKMKEKGDIPEGYSVSREKKERFSLILESASTNQTSMYLCASSLFGQGFGGELFFGEGSRLTVL.

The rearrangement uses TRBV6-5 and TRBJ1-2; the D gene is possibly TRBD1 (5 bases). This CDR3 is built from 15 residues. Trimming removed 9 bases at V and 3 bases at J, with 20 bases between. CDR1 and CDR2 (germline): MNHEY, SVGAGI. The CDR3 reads CASSGGEGDYYGYTF. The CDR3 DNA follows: TGTGCCAGTTCCGGGGGGGAAGGCGACTACTATGGCTACACCTTC.

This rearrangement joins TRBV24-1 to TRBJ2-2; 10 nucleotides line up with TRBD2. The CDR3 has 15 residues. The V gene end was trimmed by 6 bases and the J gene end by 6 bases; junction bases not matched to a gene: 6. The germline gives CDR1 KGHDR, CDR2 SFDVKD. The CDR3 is CATSKPSGSAGELFF. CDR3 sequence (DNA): TGTGCCACCAGTAAACCTAGCGGGAGCGCCGGGGAGCTGTTTTTT.

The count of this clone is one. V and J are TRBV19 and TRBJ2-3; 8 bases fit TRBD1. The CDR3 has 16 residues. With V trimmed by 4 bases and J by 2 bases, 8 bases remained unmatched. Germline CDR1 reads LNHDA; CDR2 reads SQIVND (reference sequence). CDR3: CASSNRTGILTDTQYF. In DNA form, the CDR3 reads TGTGCCAGTAGTAACCGGACAGGGATTCTCACAGATACGCAGTATTTT.

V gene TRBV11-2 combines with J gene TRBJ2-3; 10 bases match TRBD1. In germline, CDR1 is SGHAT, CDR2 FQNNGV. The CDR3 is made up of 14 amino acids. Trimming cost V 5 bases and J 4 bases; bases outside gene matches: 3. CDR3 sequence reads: CASSPGTGADTQYF. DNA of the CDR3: TGTGCCAGCAGCCCCGGGACAGGGGCAGATACGCAGTATTTT.

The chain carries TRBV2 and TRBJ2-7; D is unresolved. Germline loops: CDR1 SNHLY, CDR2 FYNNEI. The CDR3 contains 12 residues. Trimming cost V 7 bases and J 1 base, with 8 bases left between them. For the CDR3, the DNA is TGTGCCAGCATTGGCCGTTCCTACGAGCAGTACTTC. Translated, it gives CASIGRSYEQYF.